A selection of T cell receptor beta chains follows, all from one sample in a study of metastatic and nonmetastatic thyroid tumors. TCRdb re-clonotyped the PCR reads via MiXCR. The sample yields approximately 69,000 clones, approximately 15% seen once. Sequencing input: blood. The receptors were sampled from a male donor with papillary thyroid cancer or a benign thyroid nodule (not recorded which). Some clones in this sample may be carry-over from other donors' samples. The CDR3 runs from the conserved cysteine through the conserved F or W. D genes are given only for firm matches. Size values are once, few and many counts, or a class for expanded clones, and some rows have none.

J: TRBJ2-5; size: NA; V: TRBV20-1; D: NA; CDR3: CSARASADTQYF; DNA: TGCAGTGCCAGGGCTAGTGCCGATACCCAGTACTTC
J: TRBJ2-1; size: NA; V: TRBV7-3; D: NA; CDR3: CASSLTPLAAGGEQFF; DNA: TGTGCCAGCAGCTTAACACCCCTGGCAGCGGGCGGTGAGCAGTTCTTC
J: TRBJ2-1; size: many; V: TRBV9; D: NA; CDR3: CASSVENERDNEQFF; DNA: TGTGCCAGCAGCGTAGAGAACGAGCGGGACAATGAGCAGTTCTTC
J: TRBJ1-1; size: many; V: TRBV29-1; D: TRBD1; CDR3: CSVEEGARTEAFF; DNA: TGCAGCGTTGAGGAGGGGGCCAGGACTGAAGCTTTCTTT
J: TRBJ1-2; size: many; V: TRBV30; D: NA; CDR3: CAWSVRAGYTF; DNA: TGTGCCTGGAGTGTAAGGGCTGGCTACACCTTC
J: TRBJ2-3; size: many; V: TRBV27; D: NA; CDR3: CASSLSGVSSTDTQYF; DNA: TGTGCCAGCAGTTTATCAGGGGTTTCTAGCACAGATACGCAGTATTTT
J: TRBJ2-1; size: many; V: TRBV9; D: NA; CDR3: CASSVVAETYNEQFF; DNA: TGTGCCAGCAGCGTAGTAGCGGAGACCTACAATGAGCAGTTCTTC
J: TRBJ2-3; size: NA; V: TRBV2; D: TRBD1; CDR3: CASSERTGWQAGYTYTQYF; DNA: TGTGCCAGCAGTGAAAGGACAGGGTGGCAGGCAGGGTACACATATACGCAGTATTTT
J: TRBJ2-1; size: few; V: TRBV6-1; D: NA; CDR3: CASSEILEGHNEQFF; DNA: TGTGCCAGCAGTGAAATACTAGAGGGTCACAATGAGCAGTTCTTC
J: TRBJ2-5; size: many; V: TRBV7-6; D: NA; CDR3: CASSLGIGTSVGETQYF; DNA: TGTGCCAGCAGCTTAGGAATCGGGACTTCGGTGGGGGAGACCCAGTACTTC
J: TRBJ2-5; size: many; V: TRBV4-1; D: NA; CDR3: CASSAGGQETQYF; DNA: TGCGCCAGCAGCGCTGGCGGGCAAGAGACCCAGTACTTC
J: TRBJ2-1; size: NA; V: TRBV18; D: NA; CDR3: CASSPSQGYNEQFF; DNA: TGTGCCAGCTCACCATCTCAGGGCTACAATGAGCAGTTCTTC
J: TRBJ1-1; size: many; V: TRBV29-1; D: TRBD1; CDR3: CSVVEGAGTEAFF; DNA: TGCAGCGTTGTGGAGGGGGCGGGCACTGAAGCTTTCTTT
J: TRBJ2-2; size: many; V: TRBV19; D: TRBD1; CDR3: CASSRTGSTGELFF; DNA: TGTGCCAGTAGTCGGACAGGGAGCACCGGGGAGCTGTTTTTT
J: TRBJ1-6; size: few; V: TRBV6-1; D: NA; CDR3: CARGGWQGQNSPLHF; DNA: TGTGCCAGGGGGGGGTGGCAAGGACAGAATTCACCCCTCCACTTT
J: TRBJ2-1; size: many; V: TRBV6-5; D: NA; CDR3: CASSYGQWVDNEQFF; DNA: TGTGCCAGCAGTTACGGCCAGTGGGTGGACAATGAGCAGTTCTTC
J: TRBJ1-4; size: many; V: TRBV3-1; D: TRBD1; CDR3: CASSQRTGVEKLFF; DNA: TGTGCCAGCAGCCAACGGACAGGGGTCGAAAAACTGTTTTTT
J: TRBJ2-7; size: few; V: TRBV12-3/TRBV12-4; D: TRBD2; CDR3: CASRLMTSGSYYEQYF; DNA: TGTGCCAGCAGACTGATGACTAGCGGGAGCTACTACGAGCAGTACTTC
J: TRBJ2-1; size: many; V: TRBV7-9; D: NA; CDR3: CASSLTPGTPQFF; DNA: TGTGCCAGCAGCTTAACTCCCGGGACTCCGCAGTTCTTC
J: TRBJ1-1; size: many; V: TRBV5-8; D: NA; CDR3: CASSLDPGGAFF; DNA: TGTGCCAGCAGCTTGGACCCGGGGGGAGCTTTCTTT
J: TRBJ2-1; size: NA; V: TRBV9; D: TRBD1; CDR3: CASSADNRGRWNEQFF; DNA: TGTGCCAGCAGCGCGGACAACAGGGGGCGATGGAATGAGCAGTTCTTC
J: TRBJ2-2; size: NA; V: TRBV18; D: NA; CDR3: CASSPQAGELFF; DNA: TGTGCCAGCTCACCCCAGGCCGGGGAGCTGTTTTTT
J: TRBJ1-2; size: many; V: TRBV3-1; D: NA; CDR3: CASSQGTLGSNGYTF; DNA: TGTGCCAGCAGCCAAGGGACCCTTGGGAGTAATGGCTACACCTTC
J: TRBJ2-7; size: NA; V: TRBV24-1; D: TRBD2; CDR3: CATSDLQLSGGPLEQYF; DNA: TGTGCCACCAGTGATTTGCAACTATCGGGAGGGCCGCTGGAGCAGTACTTC
J: TRBJ2-7; size: many; V: TRBV5-1; D: TRBD2; CDR3: CASSLVWREGRGYEQYF; DNA: TGCGCCAGCAGCTTGGTGTGGCGGGAGGGCCGGGGCTACGAGCAGTACTTC
J: TRBJ1-5; size: NA; V: TRBV5-8; D: TRBD1; CDR3: CASSLGQGPLPQHF; DNA: TGTGCCAGCAGCTTGGGACAGGGGCCCTTACCCCAGCATTTT
J: TRBJ2-2; size: many; V: TRBV7-2; D: TRBD1; CDR3: CASSPRQGSGELFF; DNA: TGTGCCAGCAGCCCGAGACAGGGTTCCGGGGAGCTGTTTTTT
J: TRBJ2-1; size: many; V: TRBV5-1; D: TRBD2; CDR3: CASSLSGRAGGYNEQFF; DNA: TGCGCCAGCAGCTTGTCCGGACGAGCGGGAGGTTACAATGAGCAGTTCTTC
J: TRBJ2-7; size: NA; V: TRBV5-1; D: TRBD1; CDR3: CASSWTGLSEQYF; DNA: TGCGCCAGCAGCTGGACAGGGCTAAGCGAGCAGTACTTC
J: TRBJ2-3; size: many; V: TRBV12-3/TRBV12-4; D: NA; CDR3: CASSYSGYLTASSTDTQYF; DNA: TGTGCCAGCAGTTATAGCGGTTATCTTACCGCTTCTAGCACAGATACGCAGTATTTT
J: TRBJ2-5; size: many; V: TRBV13; D: NA; CDR3: CASSLAGDSQETQYF; DNA: TGTGCCAGCAGCTTGGCGGGCGACTCCCAAGAGACCCAGTACTTC
J: TRBJ2-1; size: once; V: TRBV2; D: NA; CDR3: CASSWSTYSEQLF; DNA: TGTGCCAGCAGTTGGAGTACCTACAGTGAGCAGTTGTTC
J: TRBJ2-1; size: many; V: TRBV2; D: NA; CDR3: CASSMDYHSYNEQFF; DNA: TGTGCCAGCAGTATGGACTACCACTCCTACAATGAGCAGTTCTTC